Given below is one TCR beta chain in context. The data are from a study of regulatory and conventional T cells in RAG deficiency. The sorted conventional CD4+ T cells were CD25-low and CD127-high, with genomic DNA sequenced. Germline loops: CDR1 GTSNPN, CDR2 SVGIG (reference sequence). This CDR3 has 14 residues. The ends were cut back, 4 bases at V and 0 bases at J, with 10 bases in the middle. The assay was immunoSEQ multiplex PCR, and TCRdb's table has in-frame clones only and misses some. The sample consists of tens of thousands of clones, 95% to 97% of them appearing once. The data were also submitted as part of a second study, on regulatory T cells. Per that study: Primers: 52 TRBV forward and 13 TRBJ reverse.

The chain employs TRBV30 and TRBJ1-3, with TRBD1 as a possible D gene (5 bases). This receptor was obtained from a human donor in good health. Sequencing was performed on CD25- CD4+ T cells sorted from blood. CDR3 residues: CAWNPGLSGNTIYF. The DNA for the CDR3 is TGTGCCTGGAATCCGGGACTCTCTGGAAACACCATATATTTT.